The text below deals with one TCR beta chain. Its specificity is not known. The sample belongs to a study of beta chain features in type 1 diabetes. The overall study: The study examined around 98,000,000 sorted cells across all samples. General study results and limits: Compared to healthy donors, patients appeared to have naive, central memory and Treg TCRB repertoires that were more alike. In all four CD4+ subsets, TCRB CDR3 length was significantly, moderately reduced in type 1 diabetes.

A sort by CD45RO/CCR7/CD25/CD127/CD95/CD27 yielded CD4+ naive, central memory, regulatory and stem cell-like memory cells. Sequencing targeted expressed TCRB transcripts, as all isolated RNA had been reverse transcribed. Sequencing was performed with immunoSEQ multiplex PCR; in TCRdb, only in-frame clones are kept and a portion is missing. The sample includes around 97,000 clones, about 26% of them seen just once. This receptor was taken from a woman between 18 and 29 years old with type 1 diabetes. Sample: central memory CD4+ T cells from blood.

The CDR3 loop is CASSLRGTNTEAFF. CDR3 nucleotides: TGTGCCAGCAGCTTACGGGGGACGAACACTGAAGCTTTCTTT. The chain recombines TRBV7-9 with TRBJ1-1, with D possibly TRBD1 on 5 matching bases. In germline, CDR1 is SEHNR, CDR2 FQNEAQ (reference sequence). V was pared by 2 bases and J by 1 base, with 8 bases between. This CDR3 comprises 14 residues.